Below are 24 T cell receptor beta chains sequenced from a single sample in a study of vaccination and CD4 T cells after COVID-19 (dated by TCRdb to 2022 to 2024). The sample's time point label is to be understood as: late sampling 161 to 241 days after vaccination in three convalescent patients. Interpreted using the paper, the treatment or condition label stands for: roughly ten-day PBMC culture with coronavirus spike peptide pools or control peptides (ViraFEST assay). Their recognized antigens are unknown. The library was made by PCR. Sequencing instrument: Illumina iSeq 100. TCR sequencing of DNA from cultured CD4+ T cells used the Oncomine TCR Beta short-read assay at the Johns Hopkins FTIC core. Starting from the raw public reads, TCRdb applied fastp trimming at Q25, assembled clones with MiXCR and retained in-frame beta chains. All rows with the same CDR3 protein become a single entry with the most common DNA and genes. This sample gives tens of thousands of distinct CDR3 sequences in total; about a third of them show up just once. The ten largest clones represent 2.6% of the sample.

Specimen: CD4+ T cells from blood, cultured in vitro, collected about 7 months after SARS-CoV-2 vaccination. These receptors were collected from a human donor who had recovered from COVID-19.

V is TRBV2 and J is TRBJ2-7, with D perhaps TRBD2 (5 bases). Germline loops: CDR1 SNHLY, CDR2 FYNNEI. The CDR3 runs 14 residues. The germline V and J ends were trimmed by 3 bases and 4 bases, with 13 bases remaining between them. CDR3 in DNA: TGTGCCAGCAGTGATGGGGTCAGACTATACGAGCAGTACTTC. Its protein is CASSDGVRLYEQYF.

In nucleotides, the CDR3 is TGCAGTGCTAGTGAAGGGACTAGCGGTGACAATGAGCAGTTCTTC. This encodes CSASEGTSGDNEQFF. V usage is TRBV20-1 and J usage is TRBJ2-1, with 11 bases identical to TRBD2. V gave up 3 bases and J gave up 5 bases; unmatched junction bases: 6. The germline V gene encodes CDR1 DFQATT and CDR2 SNEGSKA (reference sequence). The CDR3 has 15 residues.

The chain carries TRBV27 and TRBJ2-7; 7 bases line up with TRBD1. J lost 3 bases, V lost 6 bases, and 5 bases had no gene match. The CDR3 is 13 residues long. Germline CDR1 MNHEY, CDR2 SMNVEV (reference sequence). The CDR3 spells CASSSTGIYEQYF. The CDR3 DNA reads TGTGCCAGCAGCTCGACAGGGATCTACGAGCAGTACTTC.

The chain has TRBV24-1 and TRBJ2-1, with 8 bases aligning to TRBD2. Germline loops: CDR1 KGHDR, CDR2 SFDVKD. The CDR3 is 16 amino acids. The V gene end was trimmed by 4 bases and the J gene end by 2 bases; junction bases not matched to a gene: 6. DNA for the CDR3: TGTGCCACCAGTGAGACGGGACTAGGGACCTACAATGAGCAGTTCTTC. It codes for CATSETGLGTYNEQFF.

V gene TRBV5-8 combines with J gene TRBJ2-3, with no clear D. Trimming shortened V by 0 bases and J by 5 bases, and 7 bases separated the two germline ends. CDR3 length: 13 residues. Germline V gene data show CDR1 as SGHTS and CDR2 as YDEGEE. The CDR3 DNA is TGTGCCAGCAGCTTGGGACTTATAGATACGCAGTATTTT. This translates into CASSLGLIDTQYF.

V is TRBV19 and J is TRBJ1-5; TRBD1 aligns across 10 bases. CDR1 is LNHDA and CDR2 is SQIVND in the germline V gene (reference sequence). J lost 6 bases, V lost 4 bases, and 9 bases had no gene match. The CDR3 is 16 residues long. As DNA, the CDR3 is TGTGCCAGTAGTACGACCGGGACAGGGGAATCTCAGCCCCAGCATTTT. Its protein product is CASSTTGTGESQPQHF.

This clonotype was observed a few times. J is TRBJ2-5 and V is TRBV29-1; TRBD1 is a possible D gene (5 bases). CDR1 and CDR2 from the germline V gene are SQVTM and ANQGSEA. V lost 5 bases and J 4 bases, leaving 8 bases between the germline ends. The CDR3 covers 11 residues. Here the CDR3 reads CSVQQGETQYF. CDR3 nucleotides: TGCAGCGTTCAGCAGGGAGAGACCCAGTACTTC.

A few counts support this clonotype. CDR3 sequence: CASTSSGRTQYF. CDR3 nucleotide sequence: TGTGCCAGCACCTCATCGGGGCGTACGCAGTATTTT. The chain employs TRBV5-8 and TRBJ2-3; either TRBD1 or TRBD2 may fit D (5 bases each). This CDR3 is 12 amino acids long. The V end was cut by 6 bases, the J end by 8 bases, with 13 bases between. The germline V gene has CDR1 SGHTS and CDR2 YDEGEE.

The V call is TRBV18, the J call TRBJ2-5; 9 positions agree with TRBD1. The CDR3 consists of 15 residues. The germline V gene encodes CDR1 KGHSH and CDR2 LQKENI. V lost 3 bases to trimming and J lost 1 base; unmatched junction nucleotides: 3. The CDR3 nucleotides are TGTGCCAGCTCACCCGGGACAGGGCGCCAAGAGACCCAGTACTTC. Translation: CASSPGTGRQETQYF.

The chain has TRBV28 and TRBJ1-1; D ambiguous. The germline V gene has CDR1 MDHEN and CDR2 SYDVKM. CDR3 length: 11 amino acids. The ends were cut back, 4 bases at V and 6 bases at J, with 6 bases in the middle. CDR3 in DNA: TGTGCCAGCAGTTGGTACTCTGAAGCTTTCTTT. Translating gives CASSWYSEAFF.

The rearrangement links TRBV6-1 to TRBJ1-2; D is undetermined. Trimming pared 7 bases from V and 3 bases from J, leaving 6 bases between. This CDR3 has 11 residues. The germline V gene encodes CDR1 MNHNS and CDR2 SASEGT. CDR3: CASTPDYGYTF. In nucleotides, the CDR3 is TGTGCCAGCACTCCGGACTATGGCTACACCTTC.

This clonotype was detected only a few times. The CDR3 DNA is TGTGCCAGCAGCCTTAGCCTACAGGGGGAGAATTCACCCCTCCACTTT. Translated, it gives CASSLSLQGENSPLHF. J is TRBJ1-6 and V is TRBV4-2; TRBD1 aligns across 8 bases. The J segment lost 7 bases and the V segment lost 4 bases, leaving 9 bases of the junction unmatched. Germline lookup yields CDR1 LGHNA and CDR2 YNFKEQ. The CDR3 has 16 residues.

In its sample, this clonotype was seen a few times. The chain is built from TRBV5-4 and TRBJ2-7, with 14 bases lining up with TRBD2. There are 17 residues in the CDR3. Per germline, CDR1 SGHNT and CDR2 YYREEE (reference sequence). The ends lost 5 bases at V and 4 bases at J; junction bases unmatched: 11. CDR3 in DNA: TGTGCCAGCAGTCCCGGGACTAGCGGGAGTCTCGAGTACGAGCAGTACTTC. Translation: CASSPGTSGSLEYEQYF.

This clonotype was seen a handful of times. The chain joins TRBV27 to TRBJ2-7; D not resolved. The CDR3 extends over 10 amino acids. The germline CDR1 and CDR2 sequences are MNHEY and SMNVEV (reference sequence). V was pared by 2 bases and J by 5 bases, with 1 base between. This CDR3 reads CASSLNEQYF. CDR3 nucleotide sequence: TGTGCCAGCAGTTTAAACGAGCAGTACTTC.

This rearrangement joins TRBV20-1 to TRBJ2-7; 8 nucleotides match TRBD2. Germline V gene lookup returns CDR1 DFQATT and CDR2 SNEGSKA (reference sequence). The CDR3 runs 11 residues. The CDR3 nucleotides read TGCACCGGGGGGGGGGTGGGGGAGCAGTACTTC. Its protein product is CTGGGVGEQYF.

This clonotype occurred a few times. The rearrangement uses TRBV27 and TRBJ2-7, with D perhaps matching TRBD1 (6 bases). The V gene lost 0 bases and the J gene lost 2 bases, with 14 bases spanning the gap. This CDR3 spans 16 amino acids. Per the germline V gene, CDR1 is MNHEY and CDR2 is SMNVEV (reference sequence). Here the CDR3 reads CASSLSLRGFAYEQYF. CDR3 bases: TGTGCCAGCAGTTTATCCCTCAGGGGTTTCGCCTACGAGCAGTACTTC.

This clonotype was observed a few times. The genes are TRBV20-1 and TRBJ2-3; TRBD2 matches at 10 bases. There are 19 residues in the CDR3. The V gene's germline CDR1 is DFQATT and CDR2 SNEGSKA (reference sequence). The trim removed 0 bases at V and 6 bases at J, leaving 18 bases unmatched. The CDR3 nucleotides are TGCAGTGCTAGAGATCTTATTCAAAGCGGGAGGGCCTCATCCGATACGCAGTATTTT. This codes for CSARDLIQSGRASSDTQYF.

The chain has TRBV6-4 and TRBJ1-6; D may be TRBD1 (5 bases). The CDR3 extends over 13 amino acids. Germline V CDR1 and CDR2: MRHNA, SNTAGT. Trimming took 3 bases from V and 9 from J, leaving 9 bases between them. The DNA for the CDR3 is TGTGCCAGCAGTGAAGGGGAAAGTTCACCCCTCCACTTT. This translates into CASSEGESSPLHF.

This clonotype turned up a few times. This CDR3 reads CSASVDSVHEQYF. The CDR3 DNA is TGCAGTGCTAGTGTGGACAGCGTCCACGAGCAGTACTTC. The rearrangement links TRBV20-1 to TRBJ2-7, with D tentatively TRBD1 (6 bases). Looked up from germline, CDR1 is DFQATT and CDR2 is SNEGSKA (reference sequence). This CDR3 contains 13 residues. V lost 3 bases and J lost 5, with 14 bases in between.

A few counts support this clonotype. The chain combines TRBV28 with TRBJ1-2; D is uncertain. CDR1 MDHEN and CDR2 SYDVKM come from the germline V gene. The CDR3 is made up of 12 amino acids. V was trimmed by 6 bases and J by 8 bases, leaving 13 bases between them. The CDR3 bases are TGTGCCAGCAGCTCAACTTCGGGCGGCTACACCTTC. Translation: CASSSTSGGYTF.

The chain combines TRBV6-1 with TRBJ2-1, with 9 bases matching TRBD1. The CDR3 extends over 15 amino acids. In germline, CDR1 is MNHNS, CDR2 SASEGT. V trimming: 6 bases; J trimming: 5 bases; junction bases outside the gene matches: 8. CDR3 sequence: CASRIQGARHNEQFF. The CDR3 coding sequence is TGTGCCAGCAGGATACAGGGGGCTCGGCACAATGAGCAGTTCTTC.

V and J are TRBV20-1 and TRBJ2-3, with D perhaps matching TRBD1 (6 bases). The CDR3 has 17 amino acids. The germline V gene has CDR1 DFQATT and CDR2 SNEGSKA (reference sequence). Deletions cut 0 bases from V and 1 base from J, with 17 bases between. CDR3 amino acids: CSARDYAGESGTDTQYF. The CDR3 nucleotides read TGCAGTGCTAGAGATTACGCAGGGGAGAGCGGCACAGATACGCAGTATTTT.

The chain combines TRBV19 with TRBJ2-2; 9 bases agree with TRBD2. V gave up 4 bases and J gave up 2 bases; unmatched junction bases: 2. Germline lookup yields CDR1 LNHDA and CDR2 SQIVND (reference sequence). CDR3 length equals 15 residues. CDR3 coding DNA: TGTGCCAGTAGTAGGACTAGCGACAACACCGGGGAGCTGTTTTTT. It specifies CASSRTSDNTGELFF.

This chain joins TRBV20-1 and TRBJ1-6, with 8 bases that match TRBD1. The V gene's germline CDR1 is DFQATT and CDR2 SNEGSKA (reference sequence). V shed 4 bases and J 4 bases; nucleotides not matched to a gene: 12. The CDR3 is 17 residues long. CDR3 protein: CSATPGQAAPYNSPLHF. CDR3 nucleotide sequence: TGCAGTGCTACCCCGGGACAGGCGGCCCCTTATAATTCACCCCTCCACTTT.